The TCR beta chain described here comes from a study of T-cell memory formation after mild COVID-19. On this clonotype itself: Its antigen is currently unknown.

5'RACE with constant-segment primers built TCRalpha and TCRbeta cDNA libraries with UMIs. Each CDR3 protein is one row after TCRdb ran MiXCR on the 5' RACE reads. The sample gives under 250,000 distinct CDR3 sequences, approximately 30% of which show up once; 10% to 12% is in the top ten. The CDR3 runs to 17 residues. Germline CDR1 and CDR2: ENHRY and SYGVKD. Deletions cut 4 bases from V and 0 bases from J, with 16 bases between. Study-level findings and limits: Contracting CD8+ clones were enriched in EMRA, CD4+ mainly in CM and EM.

This rearrangement joins TRBV10-3 to TRBJ2-1; a possible D gene is TRBD2 (6 bases). The sample comprised PBMCs or a T cell subset sorted from them (not recorded which). This clonotype originated in an adult woman who had mild COVID-19 (a few samples of this study predate the infection). Cell type and time point are not known. CDR3 in DNA: TGTGCCATCAGTGCTGGGGCTAGCGCCAGCTCCTACAATGAGCAGTTCTTC. This gives the protein CAISAGASASSYNEQFF.